The 17 T cell receptor beta chains listed next were all sequenced from one sample in a study of T cell repertoires in cytomegalovirus infection. Each CDR3 protein is one row after TCRdb ran MiXCR on the reads. The sample records about 160,000 distinct CDR3 sequences, roughly a sixth being singletons. The sequencing input was CD8+ T cells from PBMCs. All receptors come from a human donor in good health (CMV status not recorded). Some clones in this sample may be carry-over from other donors' samples.

This clonotype was observed a handful of times. This chain links TRBV4-1 with TRBJ1-6; no definite D call. The CDR3 is made up of 15 amino acids. V lost 0 bases to trimming and J lost 7 bases, with 10 bases between them. Per the germline V gene, CDR1 is MGHRA and CDR2 is YSYEKL. The CDR3 nucleotides are TGCGCCAGCAGCCAAGATGGCGGACGGAATTCACCCCTCCACTTT. This encodes CASSQDGGRNSPLHF.

The rearrangement uses TRBV7-8 and TRBJ1-1; the D gene is possibly TRBD1 (5 bases). This CDR3 has 15 amino acids. Germline CDR1 reads SGHVS; CDR2 reads FQNEAQ. V shed 2 bases and J shed 6 bases, with 16 bases lying between them. This chain's CDR3 is CASSLNGGMTSEAFF. As DNA, the CDR3 is TGTGCCAGCAGCTTAAATGGGGGGATGACTTCTGAAGCTTTCTTT.

The CDR3 nucleotides read TGTGCCAGCAGTTCCCCTGGCGGACCCCAGCATTTT. Protein product: CASSSPGGPQHF. The chain is built from TRBV28 and TRBJ1-5, with unresolved D. The CDR3 is 12 residues long. V dropped 4 bases and J dropped 10 bases, with 11 bases sitting between them. CDR1 MDHEN and CDR2 SYDVKM come from the germline V gene.

This clonotype appeared a few times. This chain connects TRBV7-9 to TRBJ2-7; possible D gene TRBD2, 6 bases. The CDR3 sequence is 14 residues long. V was shortened by 2 bases and J by 9 bases, with 17 bases between the two germline ends. CDR1 is SEHNR and CDR2 is FQNEAQ in the germline V gene (reference sequence). This CDR3 reads CASSLTGGSGGQYF. The CDR3 DNA reads TGTGCCAGCAGCTTAACCGGGGGATCTGGCGGGCAGTACTTC.

The sample holds a few counts of this clonotype. This rearrangement joins TRBV10-3 to TRBJ2-7; D is unclear. Germline V gene sequence: CDR1 ENHRY, CDR2 SYGVKD. The V end was cut by 6 bases, the J end by 5 bases, with 11 bases between. The length of the CDR3 is 12 residues. The CDR3 DNA reads TGTGCCATCAGAACGGATAGAGACGAGCAGTACTTC. It translates to CAIRTDRDEQYF.

This clonotype was picked up a small number of times. The chain couples TRBV7-2 to TRBJ1-2; D is unclear. Per germline, CDR1 SGHTA and CDR2 FQGNSA. V lost 5 bases and J lost 4, with 17 bases in between. The CDR3 length is 15 residues. The CDR3 is CASSAARGSFYGYTF. The CDR3 DNA sequence: TGTGCCAGCAGCGCCGCTCGAGGGTCCTTCTATGGCTACACCTTC.

In this sample, this clonotype is medium-sized. The chain has TRBV4-3 and TRBJ2-5; 10 positions match TRBD2. J gave up 2 bases and V 2 bases, and 5 bases lay outside the gene matches. The CDR3 sequence is 16 residues long. Germline loops: CDR1 LGHNA, CDR2 YSLEER. The CDR3 spells CASSQSGGAGQETQYF. The CDR3 DNA is TGCGCCAGCAGCCAAAGCGGGGGGGCCGGGCAAGAGACCCAGTACTTC.

This clonotype turned up a few times. This chain links TRBV6-2 or TRBV6-3 with TRBJ2-1; no clear D gene. Germline loops: CDR1 MNHEY, CDR2 SVGEGT. The CDR3 covers 12 residues. Trimming took 6 bases from V and 10 from J, leaving 13 bases between them. As DNA, the CDR3 is TGTGCCAGCAGCCCATTGGCGCCAGAGCAGTTCTTC. It codes for CASSPLAPEQFF.

CDR3 DNA sequence: TGTGCCAGCAGCCTGGACGCTGCGGAGGAGCAGTACTTC. It specifies CASSLDAAEEQYF. The V call is TRBV7-3, the J call TRBJ2-7; the D is unclear. The length of the CDR3 is 13 residues. With 5 bases removed from V and 7 bases from J, the gap between germline ends came to 15 bases. Germline lookup yields CDR1 SGHTA and CDR2 FQGTGA.

There are a few counts of this clonotype. The chain is built from TRBV10-3 and TRBJ2-7, with D possibly being TRBD2 (6 bases). Germline V lookup: CDR1 ENHRY, CDR2 SYGVKD. The length of the CDR3 is 11 residues. The ends were cut back, 10 bases at V and 2 bases at J, with 9 bases in the middle. The CDR3 DNA is TGTGCCACCACGGGGGCCTACGAGCAGTACTTC. This translates into CATTGAYEQYF.

In its sample, this clonotype was seen a few times. The gene calls are TRBV7-9 and TRBJ2-7; D is unclear. The CDR3 is made up of 12 amino acids. V lost 1 base, J lost 7 bases, and 8 bases lay in between. Germline V gene lookup returns CDR1 SEHNR and CDR2 FQNEAQ (reference sequence). The CDR3 sequence is CASSLGKGEQYF. As DNA, the CDR3 is TGTGCCAGCAGCTTAGGTAAAGGAGAGCAGTACTTC.

This clonotype was seen a handful of times. The genes are TRBV9 and TRBJ2-1, with 8 bases identical to TRBD2. Per the germline V gene, CDR1 is SGDLS and CDR2 is YYNGEE. The CDR3 loop spans 19 amino acids. V gave up 0 bases and J gave up 0 bases; unmatched junction bases: 11. The DNA for the CDR3 is TGTGCCAGCAGCGTAGGGAAACTTAGCGGGACTCTCTCCTACAATGAGCAGTTCTTC. Translating gives CASSVGKLSGTLSYNEQFF.

A few counts support this clonotype. This chain joins TRBV19 and TRBJ2-1; 9 bases map to TRBD2. This CDR3 comprises 14 residues. CDR1 is LNHDA, CDR2 SQIVND, per germline (reference sequence). Trimming took 7 bases from V and 4 from J; bases not matched to a gene: 5. The CDR3 coding sequence is TGTGCCAGTATCCGACTAGCGGAATACAATGAGCAGTTCTTC. Translation: CASIRLAEYNEQFF.

The genes are TRBV11-2 and TRBJ2-7; TRBD1 matches at 10 bases. The CDR3 length is 16 residues. The germline V gene encodes CDR1 SGHAT and CDR2 FQNNGV. With 5 bases clipped from V and 4 bases from J, the junction kept 11 bases outside the gene matches. The CDR3 reads CASSGIRDRGFYEQYF. DNA of the CDR3: TGTGCCAGCAGCGGCATCCGGGACAGGGGATTTTACGAGCAGTACTTC.

The CDR3 spells CSVGRLAGVMGETQYF. As DNA, the CDR3 is TGCAGCGTGGGGCGACTAGCGGGAGTTATGGGGGAGACCCAGTACTTC. This chain connects TRBV29-1 to TRBJ2-5, with 12 bases lining up with TRBD2. This CDR3 is built from 16 residues. Germline V gene lookup returns CDR1 SQVTM and CDR2 ANQGSEA. V gave up 6 bases and J gave up 5 bases; unmatched junction bases: 13. Using reference TRBV29-1 and TRBJ2-5 for the parts outside the CDR3, the full variable domain is SAVISQKPSRDICQRGTSLTIQCQVDSQVTMMFWYRQQPGQSLTLIATANQGSEATYESGFVIDKFPISRPNLTFSTLTVSNMSPEDSSIYLCSVGRLAGVMGETQYFGPGTRLLVL.

The CDR3 region is CASSEGGTPLSPYEQYF. The CDR3 DNA reads TGTGCCAGCAGTGAAGGAGGGACGCCCTTAAGCCCCTACGAGCAGTACTTC. The rearrangement joins TRBV6-1 to TRBJ2-7; possibly TRBD1 or TRBD2 for D (5 bases each). Germline V CDR1 and CDR2: MNHNS, SASEGT. Trimming cost V 1 base and J 2 bases, with 18 bases left between them. The CDR3 spans 17 residues.

This clonotype was observed a few times. This rearrangement joins TRBV27 to TRBJ2-3, with 7 bases fitting TRBD2. CDR3 length: 15 residues. Germline CDR1 reads MNHEY; CDR2 reads SMNVEV (reference sequence). Trimming at V came to 2 bases and at J to 1 base, leaving 3 bases not matched to a gene. CDR3 sequence reads: CASSLPSGGTDTQYF. DNA for the CDR3: TGTGCCAGCAGTTTACCTAGCGGTGGCACAGATACGCAGTATTTT.